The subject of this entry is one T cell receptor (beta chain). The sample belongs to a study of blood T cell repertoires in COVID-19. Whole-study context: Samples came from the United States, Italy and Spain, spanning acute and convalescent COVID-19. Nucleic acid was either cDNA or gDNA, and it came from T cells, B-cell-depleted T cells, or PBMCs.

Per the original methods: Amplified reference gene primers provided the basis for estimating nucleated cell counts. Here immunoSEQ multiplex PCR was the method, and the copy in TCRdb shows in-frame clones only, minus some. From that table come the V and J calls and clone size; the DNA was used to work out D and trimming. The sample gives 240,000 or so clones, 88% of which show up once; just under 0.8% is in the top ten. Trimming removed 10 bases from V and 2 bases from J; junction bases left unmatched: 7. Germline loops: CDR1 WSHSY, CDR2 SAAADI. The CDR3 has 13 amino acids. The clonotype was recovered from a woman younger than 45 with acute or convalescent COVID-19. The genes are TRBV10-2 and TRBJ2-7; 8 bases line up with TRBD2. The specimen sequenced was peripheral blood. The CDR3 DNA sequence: TGCGCCATCTCCGGGACTAGTCCCTACGAGCAGTACTTC. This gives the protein CAISGTSPYEQYF.